Presented here are 8 T cell receptor beta chains from one specimen sequenced in a study of T-cell reconstitution after alpha-beta-depleted transplantation in children. TCRbeta library construction was performed incorporating unique molecular identifiers. TCRdb re-called the PCR reads through MiXCR, storing one row per CDR3 protein. The sample consists of around 580,000 distinct CDR3 sequences, more than 20% of them appearing once. Sequenced here: PBMCs, mostly from graft donor cells, sampled 360 days after TCRalphabeta/CD19-depleted stem cell transplant. These receptors came from a boy under two years old who had a stem cell transplant for acute myeloid leukemia, so the T cells may come from the graft donor.

The chain joins TRBV20-1 to TRBJ2-1; TRBD1 matches 7 bases. The CDR3 has 16 residues. Trimming removed 5 bases from V and 4 bases from J; junction bases left unmatched: 14. Looked up from germline, CDR1 is DFQATT and CDR2 is SNEGSKA (reference sequence). DNA for the CDR3: TGCAGTGCTCTCGACCCCCGGGACAGACATTACAATGAGCAGTTCTTC. Its translation is CSALDPRDRHYNEQFF.

At least ten counts were recorded for this clonotype. CDR3 residues: CASSSIGTITGELFF. In nucleotides, the CDR3 is TGTGCCAGCAGCTCGATCGGGACTATCACCGGGGAGCTGTTTTTT. The rearrangement links TRBV7-2 to TRBJ2-2, with 7 bases lining up with TRBD2. Germline trimming cut 4 bases from V and 4 bases from J; bases unmatched to any gene: 6. Germline V lookup: CDR1 SGHTA, CDR2 FQGNSA. The CDR3 runs to 15 residues.

This clonotype was counted a few times. This chain links TRBV25-1 with TRBJ2-5; D may be TRBD2 (7 bases). This CDR3 spans 16 amino acids. Looked up from germline, CDR1 is MGHDK and CDR2 is SYGVNS. Between the trimmed V and J ends, which lost 3 bases and 1 base, there was a span of 15 bases. CDR3 sequence: CASSDQGGGLQETQYF. The CDR3 bases are TGTGCCAGCAGTGACCAAGGCGGGGGCCTCCAAGAGACCCAGTACTTC. The full variable domain, rest sourced from reference TRBV25-1 and TRBJ2-5, is EADIYQTPRYLVIGTGKKITLECSQTMGHDKMYWYQQDPGMELHLIHYSYGVNSTEKGDLSSESTVSRIRTEHFPLTLESARPSHTSQYLCASSDQGGGLQETQYFGPGTRLLVL.

This chain uses TRBV7-3 with TRBJ2-1; D gene ambiguous. Germline V CDR1 and CDR2: SGHTA, FQGTGA. The CDR3 consists of 13 residues. The V end was cut by 4 bases, the J end by 7 bases, with 11 bases between. CDR3 bases: TGTGCCAGCAGCTCGCTGACTGCGAATGAGCAGTTCTTC. Its protein product is CASSSLTANEQFF. Using reference TRBV7-3 and TRBJ2-1 for the parts outside the CDR3, the full variable domain is GAGVSQTPSNKVTEKGKYVELRCDPISGHTALYWYRQSLGQGPEFLIYFQGTGAADDSGLPNDRFFAVRPEGSVSTLKIQRTERGDSAVYLCASSSLTANEQFFGPGTRLTVL.

This chain connects TRBV4-2 to TRBJ2-2; 8 bases line up with TRBD1. V dropped 1 base and J dropped 0; count of bases not matched to a gene: 7. Germline V gene data show CDR1 as LGHNA and CDR2 as YNFKEQ. The CDR3 spans 18 residues. CDR3 sequence reads: CASSQGRLQGANTGELFF. The CDR3 DNA reads TGTGCCAGCAGCCAAGGAAGGCTACAGGGGGCGAACACCGGGGAGCTGTTTTTT.

This clonotype showed up just once. J is TRBJ2-7 and V is TRBV5-1, with D uncertain. The CDR3 runs to 13 residues. V shed 2 bases and J shed 9 bases, with 15 bases lying between them. Germline V gene sequence: CDR1 SGHRS, CDR2 YFSETQ. The DNA of the CDR3 is TGCGCCAGCAGCTTAGTCATGGTGTGCTGGCAGTACGTC. It encodes CASSLVMVCWQYV.

This clonotype was seen at least ten times. The genes are TRBV29-1 and TRBJ1-2; unclear D gene. The V gene's germline CDR1 is SQVTM and CDR2 ANQGSEA. V gave up 1 base and J gave up 3 bases, with 12 bases separating them. This CDR3 is built from 14 residues. The CDR3 DNA reads as TGCAGCGTTGAAGGAGGACGGAGCGACTATGGCTACACCTTC. This gives the protein CSVEGGRSDYGYTF.

The chain carries TRBV20-1 and TRBJ1-4, with D possibly matching TRBD1 (6 bases). V was trimmed by 5 bases and J by 8 bases, leaving 15 bases between them. From germline, CDR1 is DFQATT and CDR2 SNEGSKA (reference sequence). The CDR3 runs to 13 residues. CDR3 bases: TGCAGTGCTTTCTTCGGGACAAACGAAAAACTGTTTTTT. It encodes CSAFFGTNEKLFF.